The clone carrying this TCR beta chain was seen ten or more times. Its antigen is not known. The data originate from a study of neurological immune-mediated disorders. General study points: Patients with HTLV-1-associated myelopathy had the highest level of TCR clonal expansion, whereas patients with multiple sclerosis had the lowest level, falling beneath the level found in healthy controls.

The time point is: technical triplicate 1. The unsorted libraries originated from 2 million PBMCs that had been stored at -80 C. The CDR3 loop spans 14 amino acids. V lost 5 bases, J lost 10 bases, and 20 bases lay in between. Germline-derived CDR1 and CDR2 are SGHTA and FQGNSA. Synthesis of cDNA was accomplished via 5'RACE employing 10-nucleotide random UMIs. MiXCR, run by TCRdb on the 5' RACE reads, gives a single entry per CDR3 protein. The sample consists of fewer than 50,000 distinct CDR3 sequences, over 8.5% of them appearing once. The chain couples TRBV7-2 to TRBJ1-1, with a possible D match to TRBD1 (5 bases). This TCR was sampled from a man aged 55-75 years with HTLV-1-associated myelopathy (HAM/TSP). Material for sequencing was PBMCs. Here the CDR3 reads CASSVSPSGRGAFF. CDR3 DNA sequence: TGTGCCAGCAGCGTGTCACCATCGGGAAGGGGAGCTTTCTTT.